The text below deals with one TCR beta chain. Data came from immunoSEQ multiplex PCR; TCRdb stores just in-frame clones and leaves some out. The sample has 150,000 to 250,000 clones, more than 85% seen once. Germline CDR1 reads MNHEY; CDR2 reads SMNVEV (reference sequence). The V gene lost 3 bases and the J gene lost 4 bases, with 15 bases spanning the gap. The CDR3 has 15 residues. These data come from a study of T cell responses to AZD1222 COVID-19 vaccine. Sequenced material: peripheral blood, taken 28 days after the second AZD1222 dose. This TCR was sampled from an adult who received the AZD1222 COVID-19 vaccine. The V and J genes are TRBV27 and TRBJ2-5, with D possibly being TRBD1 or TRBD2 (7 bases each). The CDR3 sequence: CASSFSGGALETQYF. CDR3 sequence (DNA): TGTGCCAGCAGTTTTTCAGGGGGGGCCCTAGAGACCCAGTACTTC.